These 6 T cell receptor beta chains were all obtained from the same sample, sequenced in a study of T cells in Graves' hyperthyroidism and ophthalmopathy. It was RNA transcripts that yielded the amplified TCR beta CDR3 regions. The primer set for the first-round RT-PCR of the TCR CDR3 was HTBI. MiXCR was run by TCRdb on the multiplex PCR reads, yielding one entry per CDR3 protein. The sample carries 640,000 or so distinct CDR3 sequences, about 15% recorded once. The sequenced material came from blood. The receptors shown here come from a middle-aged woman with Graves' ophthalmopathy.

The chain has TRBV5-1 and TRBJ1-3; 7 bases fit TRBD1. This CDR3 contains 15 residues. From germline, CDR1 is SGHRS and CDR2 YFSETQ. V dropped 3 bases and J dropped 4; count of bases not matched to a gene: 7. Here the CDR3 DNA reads TGCGCCAGCAGCTCACTGACAGGGTTGGGAAACACCATATATTTT. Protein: CASSSLTGLGNTIYF.

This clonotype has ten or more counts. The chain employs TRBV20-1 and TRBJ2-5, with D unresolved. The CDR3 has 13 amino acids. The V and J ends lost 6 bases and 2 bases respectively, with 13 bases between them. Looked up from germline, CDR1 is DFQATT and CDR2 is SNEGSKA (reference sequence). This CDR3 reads CSAAGFIQETQYF. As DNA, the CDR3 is TGCAGTGCCGCCGGTTTTATTCAAGAGACCCAGTACTTC.

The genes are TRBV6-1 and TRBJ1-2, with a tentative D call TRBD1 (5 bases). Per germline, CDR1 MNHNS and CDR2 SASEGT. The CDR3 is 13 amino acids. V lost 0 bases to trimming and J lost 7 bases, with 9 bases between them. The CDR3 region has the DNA TGTGCCAGCAGTGAAGCCGCTGGGGGTGGCTACACCTTC. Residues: CASSEAAGGGYTF.

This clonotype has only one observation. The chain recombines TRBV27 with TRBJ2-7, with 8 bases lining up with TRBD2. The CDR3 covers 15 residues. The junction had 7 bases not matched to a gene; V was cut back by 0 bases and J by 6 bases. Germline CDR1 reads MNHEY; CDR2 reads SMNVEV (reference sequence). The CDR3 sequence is CASSLSSGDRGEQYF. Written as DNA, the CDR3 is TGTGCCAGCAGTTTATCTAGCGGGGATCGCGGCGAGCAGTACTTC.

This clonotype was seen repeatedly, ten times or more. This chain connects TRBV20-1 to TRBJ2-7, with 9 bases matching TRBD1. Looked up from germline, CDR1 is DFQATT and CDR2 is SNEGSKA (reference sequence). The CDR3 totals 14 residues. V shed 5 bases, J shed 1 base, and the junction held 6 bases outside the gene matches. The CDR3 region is CSAGGQGISYEQYF. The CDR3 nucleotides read TGCAGTGCTGGAGGACAGGGGATTTCCTACGAGCAGTACTTC.

In nucleotides, the CDR3 is TGTGCCAGCAGCCCGACAGGGTTCGGGGAGCTGTTTTTT. Translation: CASSPTGFGELFF. This sequence joins TRBV7-2 and TRBJ2-2, with 7 bases that match TRBD1. V gave up 5 bases and J gave up 7 bases; unmatched junction bases: 4. Germline V gene data show CDR1 as SGHTA and CDR2 as FQGNSA. This CDR3 is 13 amino acids long.